The rows below give T cell receptor beta chains drawn from one sample of a study of stem cell transplantation in POMP-related autoinflammatory disease. Clones were sequenced by immunoSEQ multiplex PCR, and TCRdb holds only the in-frame ones, with some missing. This sample carries approximately 23,000 clones, approximately 78% of them seen once, and the ten largest clones take more than 2.5%. Specimen: CD4+ T cells from PBMCs, collected before stem cell transplantation. Receptors were obtained from a human donor with POMP-related autoinflammation and immune dysregulation (PRAID). Each CDR3 is given with its conserved first and last residue. The order of the fields is V gene, D gene, clone size, J gene, CDR3 protein, CDR3 DNA. A D gene is named only where the DNA matches it firmly. Part of the rows lack a size; the others show once, few, many or a class for expanded clones.

TRBV18	TRBD2	.	TRBJ2-7	CASSPLSGSSYEQYF	TGTGCCAGCTCACCACTTAGCGGGAGCTCCTACGAGCAGTACTTC
TRBV5-5	.	.	TRBJ1-1	CATYRRSVGSTEAFF	TGTGCCACATACAGGCGCTCGGTAGGGAGCACTGAAGCTTTCTTT
TRBV6-1	.	once	TRBJ1-4	CASSDEPGFATNEKLFF	TGTGCCAGCAGTGATGAACCGGGATTTGCAACTAATGAAAAACTGTTTTTT
TRBV6-5	TRBD1	.	TRBJ1-2	CASSRDRGYGYTF	TGTGCCAGCAGCAGGGACAGAGGGTATGGCTACACCTTC
TRBV19	.	few	TRBJ2-3	CASSGHYTQYF	TGTGCCAGTAGTGGCCACTATACGCAGTATTTT
TRBV28	.	.	TRBJ2-3	CASSPWGEGDDTQYF	TGTGCCAGCAGCCCCTGGGGGGAGGGGGACGATACGCAGTATTTT
TRBV7-6	.	.	TRBJ1-2	CASSSFADRFSYGYTF	TGTGCCAGCAGCTCCTTCGCTGACAGGTTTTCGTATGGCTACACCTTC
TRBV15	TRBD2	.	TRBJ2-7	CATSRDKRGIYEQYF	TGTGCCACCAGCAGAGATAAGCGGGGGATCTACGAGCAGTACTTC
TRBV19	.	few	TRBJ1-4	CASSAGRGKLFF	TGTGCCAGTAGTGCGGGCAGAGGAAAACTGTTTTTT
TRBV9	.	.	TRBJ2-4	CASARGRDWENIQYF	TGTGCCAGCGCCAGGGGACGTGATTGGGAAAACATTCAGTACTTC
TRBV15	TRBD1	once	TRBJ2-3	CATSRDKGGQGPDTQYF	TGTGCCACCAGCAGAGATAAGGGAGGACAGGGGCCAGATACGCAGTATTTT
TRBV21-1	.	.	TRBJ2-7	CASSTGTTYEQYF	TGTGCCAGCAGTACCGGGACTACCTACGAGCAGTACTTC
TRBV19	.	.	TRBJ2-7	CASSPLGGISYEQYF	TGTGCCAGTAGCCCCCTAGGGGGGATTTCCTACGAGCAGTACTTC
TRBV7-6	TRBD1	.	TRBJ1-1	CASSPNRGNTEAFF	TGTGCCAGCAGCCCCAACAGGGGTAACACTGAAGCTTTCTTT
TRBV11-1	TRBD2	.	TRBJ2-7	CASSLSGLGSYEQYF	TGTGCCAGCAGCCTTAGCGGGCTGGGATCCTACGAGCAGTACTTC
TRBV10-3	TRBD2	.	TRBJ2-1	CAISEPGLAGWGEQFF	TGTGCCATCAGTGAGCCGGGACTAGCGGGATGGGGTGAGCAGTTCTTC
TRBV2	.	.	TRBJ2-1	CASSEAWTPGNEQFF	TGTGCCAGCAGTGAAGCTTGGACCCCTGGGAATGAGCAGTTCTTC
TRBV4-1	TRBD1	.	TRBJ2-1	CASSQVGRDRGGNEQFF	TGCGCCAGCAGCCAAGTCGGCCGGGACAGGGGCGGCAATGAGCAGTTCTTC
TRBV2	TRBD2	.	TRBJ2-1	CASSEAWGTSVYNEQFF	TGTGCCAGCAGTGAAGCCTGGGGGACTAGCGTATACAATGAGCAGTTCTTC
TRBV5-5	.	.	TRBJ2-3	CASSLEDGTDTQYF	TGTGCCAGCAGCTTGGAGGATGGCACAGATACGCAGTATTTT
TRBV7-3	.	.	TRBJ2-3	CASSPGGSTDTQYF	TGTGCCAGCAGCCCTGGTGGTAGCACAGATACGCAGTATTTT
TRBV7-9	TRBD2	.	TRBJ2-1	CASSRYRGVETFF	TGTGCCAGCAGCAGATACCGGGGGGTCGAAACGTTCTTC
TRBV10-3	TRBD2	.	TRBJ2-1	CAISGLAGAPYNEQFF	TGTGCCATCAGTGGACTAGCGGGGGCCCCCTACAATGAGCAGTTCTTC
TRBV5-5	.	.	TRBJ1-1	CASSLEGEAFF	TGTGCCAGCAGCTTGGAGGGTGAAGCTTTCTTT
TRBV11-2	.	few	TRBJ1-3	CASSFHPSSGNTIYF	TGTGCCAGCAGCTTCCACCCGAGCTCTGGAAACACCATATATTTT
TRBV5-4	TRBD1	.	TRBJ1-2	CASSSNGREAGTGGAGYTF	TGTGCCAGCAGTTCAAATGGGCGGGAAGCCGGAACAGGGGGCGCTGGCTACACCTTC
TRBV5-1	.	.	TRBJ2-3	CASSLVGGQNTQYF	TGCGCCAGCAGCTTGGTGGGGGGACAGAATACGCAGTATTTT
TRBV6-1	.	.	TRBJ2-7	CASSVKGYEQYF	TGTGCCAGCAGTGTAAAAGGCTACGAGCAGTACTTC
TRBV19	.	once	TRBJ2-1	CASSLIGETEQFF	TGTGCCAGTAGTCTTATCGGGGAGACTGAGCAGTTCTTC
TRBV9	TRBD1	.	TRBJ1-1	CASSPRAGQGGDTEAFF	TGTGCCAGCAGTCCTCGTGCGGGACAGGGGGGTGACACTGAAGCTTTCTTT
TRBV29-1	.	.	TRBJ1-1	CSAGHTEAFF	TGCAGCGCCGGCCACACTGAAGCTTTCTTT
TRBV6-1	.	.	TRBJ2-3	CASKKDTQYF	TGTGCCAGCAAAAAGGATACGCAGTATTTT
TRBV27	TRBD1	.	TRBJ1-1	CASSRATGTWSEAFF	TGTGCCAGCAGTCGAGCGACAGGGACATGGTCTGAAGCTTTCTTT
TRBV5-1	.	.	TRBJ2-2	CASSYRSDTGELFF	TGCGCCAGCAGCTACCGGAGTGACACCGGGGAGCTGTTTTTT
TRBV9	.	.	TRBJ1-3	CASRPPPGGGDTIYF	TGTGCCAGCAGGCCCCCTCCCGGGGGAGGAGACACCATATATTTT
TRBV28	TRBD1	.	TRBJ2-7	CASSQSGQGQEQYF	TGTGCCAGCAGCCAATCTGGACAGGGTCAGGAGCAGTACTTC
TRBV9	.	.	TRBJ1-2	CASSVGEDDYGYTF	TGTGCCAGCAGCGTAGGTGAGGACGACTATGGCTACACCTTC
TRBV9	.	.	TRBJ1-4	CASSVAGGREKLFF	TGTGCCAGCAGCGTAGCCGGGGGTCGGGAAAAACTGTTTTTT
TRBV29-1	.	.	TRBJ1-5	CSVQGTPLDNQPQHF	TGCAGCGTTCAAGGTACTCCACTAGACAATCAGCCCCAGCATTTT
TRBV19	.	.	TRBJ2-3	CASSLGGTDTQYF	TGTGCCAGTAGTCTCGGGGGCACAGATACGCAGTATTTT